What follows is one T cell receptor (beta chain) and its context. Primed by a sample-barcoded 5' primer and a J-beta primer mix, a second PCR proceeded for roughly 7 to 12 cycles. A single record per CDR3 protein comes from TCRdb applying MiXCR to the 5' RACE reads. This repertoire shows roughly 1,300,000 distinct CDR3 sequences, around 55% found once; its top ten account for 6.5% to 8.5%. This entry comes from a study of blood T cells in healthy people across ages. V was cut by 8 bases and J by 4 bases, with 22 bases left in between. The CDR3 consists of 16 residues. The V gene's germline CDR1 is MNHEY and CDR2 SVGEGT.

The chain is built from TRBV6-2 or TRBV6-3 and TRBJ2-3; no definite D call. Source material: blood. This receptor was obtained from a man between 18 and 29 years old in good health. CDR3 amino acids: CASHPPGPLSSDTQYF. CDR3 in DNA: TGTGCCAGCCATCCTCCCGGGCCCCTGTCGTCAGATACGCAGTATTTT.